These 10 T cell receptor beta chains share one sample of origin, sequenced in a study of human T cells and chemical hapten exposure. In TCRdb, the RACE reads were re-called with MiXCR into one record per CDR3 protein. The table lists approximately 86,000 distinct CDR3 sequences, 11% of them singletons. Time point given: patch test 3, about 24 weeks after DPC sensitization. The treatment here: therapeutic diphenylcyclopropenone sensitization with weekly scalp DPC. Sequencing was performed on whole blood, taken in connection with sensitization to the hapten diphenylcyclopropenone (DPC). These receptors were taken from a woman aged 30 to 39 with alopecia areata. Some clones in this sample may be carry-over from other donors' samples.

This clonotype has at least ten counts. The V and J genes are TRBV5-1 and TRBJ2-1; maybe TRBD2 (6 bases). Between the trimmed V and J ends, which lost 4 bases and 15 bases, there was a span of 23 bases. The CDR3 runs to 14 residues. Germline V lookup: CDR1 SGHRS, CDR2 YFSETQ. The CDR3 here is CASSAGTQPSSRFF. CDR3 nucleotide sequence: TGCGCCAGCAGCGCGGGGACTCAACCCTCATCCCGGTTCTTC.

This clonotype was counted ten times or more. The chain joins TRBV11-2 to TRBJ2-3, with a possible D match to TRBD1 (5 bases). Trimming cost V 5 bases and J 2 bases, with 17 bases left between them. Germline V gene sequence: CDR1 SGHAT, CDR2 FQNNGV. CDR3 length equals 16 residues. In DNA form, the CDR3 reads TGTGCCAGCAGCCCTGGGGCAGGGTTCTCCACAGATACGCAGTATTTT. This codes for CASSPGAGFSTDTQYF.

This clonotype was observed at least ten times. J is TRBJ2-7 and V is TRBV18; 8 positions agree with TRBD2. CDR1 and CDR2 (germline): KGHSH, LQKENI. The CDR3 contains 13 residues. With V trimmed by 6 bases and J by 4 bases, 5 bases remained unmatched. The CDR3 sequence: CASSTSGSYEQYF. The CDR3 DNA sequence: TGTGCCAGCTCCACGAGCGGGAGTTACGAGCAGTACTTC.

V gene TRBV4-1 combines with J gene TRBJ2-5; D is undetermined. With 0 bases removed from V and 0 bases from J, the gap between germline ends came to 11 bases. CDR3 length equals 16 residues. The germline CDR1 and CDR2 sequences are MGHRA and YSYEKL. The CDR3 DNA follows: TGCGCCAGCAGCCAAGACCCATACCTTTACCAAGAGACCCAGTACTTC. Its translation: CASSQDPYLYQETQYF.

The table lists this clonotype with many counts. The V call is TRBV11-2, the J call TRBJ1-1; TRBD1 aligns across 9 bases. The ends lost 5 bases at V and 7 bases at J; junction bases unmatched: 5. The CDR3 is made up of 13 amino acids. Germline loops: CDR1 SGHAT, CDR2 FQNNGV. CDR3 loop: CASSMTGGIEAFF. CDR3 bases: TGTGCCAGCAGCATGACAGGGGGTATTGAAGCTTTCTTT.

Only one count was recorded for this clonotype. The CDR3 DNA is TGTGCCAGCTCCGATCGGACGGGGGGCGTCTCTGAGCAGTTCTTC. It specifies CASSDRTGGVSEQFF. V usage is TRBV7-6 and J usage is TRBJ2-1; D possibly corresponds to TRBD2 (7 bases). The CDR3 sequence is 15 residues long. Trimming took 8 bases from V and 9 from J, leaving 23 bases between them. Looked up from germline, CDR1 is SGHVS and CDR2 is FNYEAQ. Together with reference TRBV7-6 and TRBJ2-1, the CDR3 gives the full variable domain: GAGVSQSPRYKVTKRGQDVALRCDPISGHVSLYWYRQALGQGPEFLTYFNYEAQQDKSGLPNDRFSAERPEGSISTLTIQRTEQRDSAMYRCASSDRTGGVSEQFFGPGTRLTVL.

This clonotype was detected many times. This sequence joins TRBV3-1 and TRBJ1-4, with TRBD1 identical over 7 bases. The CDR3 contains 16 residues. Germline values: CDR1 LGHDT, CDR2 YNNKEL (reference sequence). The V segment lost 7 bases and the J segment 0 bases; nucleotides outside the gene matches: 8. CDR3 nucleotides: TGTGCCAGCACCTTGACAGGGACTACAACTAATGAAAAACTGTTTTTT. Residues: CASTLTGTTTNEKLFF.

This clonotype was recorded at least ten times. The chain recombines TRBV11-2 with TRBJ1-1; possibly TRBD1 for D (6 bases). Looked up from germline, CDR1 is SGHAT and CDR2 is FQNNGV. This CDR3 has 16 residues. V shed 6 bases and J shed 1 base, with 18 bases lying between them. The CDR3 bases are TGTGCCAGCAGAACGATGGGGGGGCGCGGGAACACTGAAGCTTTCTTT. Encoded protein: CASRTMGGRGNTEAFF.

There are many counts of this clonotype. CDR3 amino acids: CASSFVGSVEQYF. CDR3 in DNA: TGTGCCAGCAGTTTTGTTGGGTCGGTCGAGCAGTACTTC. V gene TRBV27 combines with J gene TRBJ2-7, with no clear D. This CDR3 is 13 amino acids long. Trimming removed 3 bases at V and 6 bases at J, with 12 bases between. The germline V gene encodes CDR1 MNHEY and CDR2 SMNVEV (reference sequence).

At least ten counts were recorded for this clonotype. V is TRBV4-1 and J is TRBJ2-3; the match to TRBD2 covers 8 bases. With V trimmed by 1 base and J by 4 bases, 10 bases remained unmatched. The germline V gene has CDR1 MGHRA and CDR2 YSYEKL. The CDR3 length is 17 residues. Here the CDR3 reads CASSQGPGLGSPDTQYF. CDR3 DNA sequence: TGCGCCAGCAGCCAAGGCCCGGGACTAGGATCCCCAGATACGCAGTATTTT.